These 28 T cell receptor beta chains were all obtained from the same sample, sequenced in a study of shared clonotypes between healthy human individuals. This table comes from immunoSEQ multiplex PCR, and its TCRdb copy is limited to in-frame clones, with some not included. The table records millions of clones, more than 80% of them present only once. Sequencing was carried out using naive CD4+ T cells sorted from blood. The subset: CD45RA+ positively selected. The origin of the receptors is a man aged 18 to 29 in good health.

The chain has TRBV18 and TRBJ2-3, with TRBD2 identical over 7 bases. CDR3 length equals 14 residues. Germline-derived CDR1 and CDR2 are KGHSH and LQKENI. The trim removed 6 bases at V and 6 bases at J, leaving 9 bases unmatched. CDR3 sequence reads: CASSSGMISDTQYF. CDR3 nucleotides: TGTGCCAGCTCCAGCGGGATGATTTCGGATACGCAGTATTTT.

The gene calls are TRBV9 and TRBJ1-2, with D uncertain. CDR1 SGDLS and CDR2 YYNGEE come from the germline V gene. The CDR3 is 13 residues long. V gave up 1 base and J gave up 3 bases, with 7 bases separating them. The chain's CDR3 is CASSVQEDYGYTF. In nucleotides, the CDR3 is TGTGCCAGCAGCGTACAGGAAGACTATGGCTACACCTTC.

The CDR3 nucleotides are TGTGCCAGCAGCATCCCCACCATATATTTT. Encoded protein: CASSIPTIYF. The chain uses TRBV21-1 and TRBJ1-3. TRBV21-1 is a recognized pseudogene. This CDR3 is built from 10 residues.

This rearrangement joins TRBV9 to TRBJ2-3; 11 bases map to TRBD2. CDR1 is SGDLS, CDR2 YYNGEE, per germline. This CDR3 is 15 amino acids long. The junction had 0 bases not matched to a gene; V was cut back by 2 bases and J by 1 base. The CDR3 here is CASSVSGGGTDTQYF. CDR3 DNA sequence: TGTGCCAGCAGCGTTAGCGGGGGGGGCACAGATACGCAGTATTTT.

The chain joins TRBV5-1 to TRBJ2-3, with D perhaps given as TRBD1 or TRBD2 (6 bases each). V shed 4 bases and J shed 15 bases, with 24 bases lying between them. The CDR3 contains 14 residues. The germline gives CDR1 SGHRS, CDR2 YFSETQ. The CDR3 nucleotides read TGCGCCAGCAGCCCAGGCCAGGAGGGGGGCGGAAAATATTTT. Translating gives CASSPGQEGGGKYF.

About this clone: The sample holds other DNA sequences that translate to the same CDR3. The chain links TRBV5-1 to TRBJ2-7; D may be TRBD1 or TRBD2 (7 bases each). V was shortened by 1 base and J by 1 base, with 12 bases between the two germline ends. The CDR3 is made up of 15 amino acids. Germline V lookup: CDR1 SGHRS, CDR2 YFSETQ. CDR3 bases: TGCGCCAGCAGCTTGTTGCAGGGGGGGTCCTACGAGCAGTACTTC. It translates to CASSLLQGGSYEQYF.

This chain connects TRBV7-2 to TRBJ2-1; 10 positions match TRBD1. J gave up 0 bases and V 3 bases, and 8 bases lay outside the gene matches. The CDR3 spans 18 residues. Looked up from germline, CDR1 is SGHTA and CDR2 is FQGNSA. CDR3 in amino acids: CASSFRDRGLPSYNEQFF. The CDR3 bases are TGTGCCAGCAGCTTCCGGGACAGGGGTCTTCCCTCCTACAATGAGCAGTTCTTC.

The rearrangement uses TRBV5-1 and TRBJ2-3; D may be TRBD2 (5 bases). The CDR3 contains 14 residues. Germline values: CDR1 SGHRS, CDR2 YFSETQ. V was shortened by 7 bases and J by 2 bases, with 14 bases between the two germline ends. CDR3 region: CASRLGRTTDTQYF. CDR3 DNA: TGCGCCAGCCGCCTAGGGAGAACCACAGATACGCAGTATTTT.

The chain is built from TRBV5-1 and TRBJ2-5; D is tentatively TRBD1 or TRBD2 (5 bases each). V dropped 1 base and J dropped 4 bases, with 14 bases sitting between them. Germline values: CDR1 SGHRS, CDR2 YFSETQ. There are 15 residues in the CDR3. In nucleotides, the CDR3 is TGCGCCAGCAGCTTGTCGGCTAGCCAGGGAGAGACCCAGTACTTC. It translates to CASSLSASQGETQYF.

The V call is TRBV7-9, the J call TRBJ2-3, with a weak D call TRBD1 (5 bases). From germline, CDR1 is SEHNR and CDR2 FQNEAQ (reference sequence). The V end lost 0 bases, the J end lost 1 base, and 8 bases lay between the germline ends. This CDR3 contains 15 residues. This chain's CDR3 is CASSLAGVRTDTQYF. The CDR3 region has the DNA TGTGCCAGCAGCTTAGCAGGGGTCCGCACAGATACGCAGTATTTT. The full variable domain, completed using reference TRBV7-9 and TRBJ2-3, is DTGVSQNPRHKITKRGQNVTFRCDPISEHNRLYWYRQTLGQGPEFLTYFQNEAQLEKSRLLSDRFSAERPKGSFSTLEIQRTEQGDSAMYLCASSLAGVRTDTQYFGPGTRLTVL.

Comment on this clone: The sample carries other DNA sequences with the same CDR3. This chain joins TRBV5-1 and TRBJ2-3; D is possibly TRBD1 or TRBD2 (5 bases each). Trimming removed 2 bases from V and 0 bases from J, with 13 bases in between. Germline CDR1 and CDR2: SGHRS and YFSETQ. This CDR3 is 16 amino acids long. The CDR3 region is CASSFGAASSTDTQYF. The CDR3 DNA is TGCGCCAGCAGCTTCGGGGCCGCCTCCAGCACAGATACGCAGTATTTT.

This chain joins TRBV9 and TRBJ2-3; 9 positions match TRBD2. The ends lost 0 bases at V and 1 base at J; junction bases unmatched: 3. This CDR3 has 16 amino acids. Germline V lookup: CDR1 SGDLS, CDR2 YYNGEE. The CDR3 loop is CASSVGTSAGTDTQYF. CDR3 coding DNA: TGTGCCAGCAGCGTAGGGACTAGCGCTGGCACAGATACGCAGTATTTT.

The rearrangement links TRBV9 to TRBJ2-6; perhaps TRBD1 as D (6 bases). Trimming removed 0 bases at V and 4 bases at J, with 11 bases between. CDR3 length: 16 amino acids. The V gene's germline CDR1 is SGDLS and CDR2 YYNGEE. The CDR3 sequence: CASSVGAGVGANVLTF. The CDR3, as DNA: TGTGCCAGCAGCGTAGGCGCAGGGGTCGGGGCCAACGTCCTGACTTTC.

This clone has a single count. This chain connects TRBV18 to TRBJ2-4, with 7 bases matching TRBD1. With V trimmed by 3 bases and J by 8 bases, 10 bases remained unmatched. The V gene's germline CDR1 is KGHSH and CDR2 LQKENI. The CDR3 length is 15 residues. The CDR3 protein is CASSPVAGGSDIQYF. In nucleotides, the CDR3 is TGTGCCAGCTCACCGGTGGCAGGGGGTAGTGACATTCAGTACTTC.

The rearrangement joins TRBV5-1 to TRBJ2-7, with TRBD2 matching over 7 bases. The length of the CDR3 is 14 residues. The ends lost 2 bases at V and 6 bases at J; junction bases unmatched: 8. Looked up from germline, CDR1 is SGHRS and CDR2 is YFSETQ. The CDR3 DNA reads TGCGCCAGCAGCTTAGGACTAGGGCGAGCCGAGCAGTACTTC. Translating gives CASSLGLGRAEQYF.

This sequence joins TRBV5-8 and TRBJ1-5; TRBD1 agrees at 8 bases. The length of the CDR3 is 15 residues. In germline, CDR1 is SGHTS, CDR2 YDEGEE. V lost 3 bases and J lost 6; bases outside the gene matches: 8. DNA for the CDR3: TGTGCCAGCAGCTCTGGACAGGGATATTCTCAGCCCCAGCATTTT. The encoded protein is CASSSGQGYSQPQHF.

This rearrangement joins TRBV10-3 to TRBJ2-2; possibly TRBD1 or TRBD2 for D (7 bases each). Trimming removed 11 bases from V and 3 bases from J, with 16 bases in between. The CDR3 is 14 residues long. Germline CDR1 and CDR2: ENHRY and SYGVKD. CDR3 loop: CASRGAGDTGELFF. CDR3 DNA sequence: TGTGCCTCCAGGGGGGCGGGAGACACCGGGGAGCTGTTTTTT.

The V and J genes are TRBV2 and TRBJ2-7, with TRBD1 matching 8 bases. Trimming removed 5 bases from V and 0 bases from J; junction bases left unmatched: 6. CDR3 length: 15 residues. Germline values: CDR1 SNHLY, CDR2 FYNNEI. The CDR3 DNA sequence: TGTGCCAGCAGTTTTGGCGGACAGGGCTCCTACGAGCAGTACTTC. Encoded protein: CASSFGGQGSYEQYF.

The J gene is TRBJ2-1, the V gene TRBV5-4, with 11 nucleotides matching TRBD2. The junction had 4 bases not matched to a gene; V was cut back by 2 bases and J by 6 bases. Germline V gene lookup returns CDR1 SGHNT and CDR2 YYREEE (reference sequence). The CDR3 loop spans 15 amino acids. CDR3 DNA sequence: TGTGCCAGCAGCTTCGAGACTAGCGGGATCAATGAGCAGTTCTTC. Protein: CASSFETSGINEQFF.

The chain combines TRBV4-1 with TRBJ1-2; 9 positions match TRBD1. The CDR3 totals 15 residues. Trimming removed 4 bases from V and 4 bases from J; junction bases left unmatched: 7. CDR1 is MGHRA and CDR2 is YSYEKL in the germline V gene. The CDR3 sequence is CASSPGTGHSYGYTF. The CDR3 region has the DNA TGCGCCAGCAGCCCAGGGACAGGGCATTCCTATGGCTACACCTTC.

Turning to this clone: Additional DNA sequences in this sample encode the identical CDR3. The chain carries TRBV10-3 and TRBJ1-1; D possibly corresponds to TRBD1 (6 bases). CDR1 and CDR2 (germline): ENHRY, SYGVKD. The CDR3 has 14 residues. V was cut by 0 bases and J by 4 bases, with 9 bases left in between. The CDR3 region has the DNA TGTGCCATCAGTGAGTCAGAGGGGGGCACTGAAGCTTTCTTT. Protein: CAISESEGGTEAFF.

This clone was observed once. V is TRBV9 and J is TRBJ1-1, with D possibly TRBD1 on 6 matching bases. This CDR3 has 16 amino acids. CDR1 is SGDLS and CDR2 is YYNGEE in the germline V gene. V was shortened by 3 bases and J by 1 base, with 16 bases between the two germline ends. CDR3 sequence reads: CASSENLGGGNTEAFF. In nucleotides, the CDR3 is TGTGCCAGCAGCGAGAACCTAGGAGGGGGGAACACTGAAGCTTTCTTT.

J is TRBJ2-3 and V is TRBV2, with D hard to call. Trimming shortened V by 4 bases and J by 2 bases, and 10 bases separated the two germline ends. Germline CDR1 is SNHLY and CDR2 is FYNNEI. The CDR3 contains 14 residues. CDR3 bases: TGTGCCAGCAGTGCAAACAGCCCCACAGATACGCAGTATTTT. This sequence encodes CASSANSPTDTQYF.

The chain has TRBV6-1 and TRBJ2-7; D not certain. V lost 5 bases and J lost 5, with 16 bases in between. Germline V gene data show CDR1 as MNHNS and CDR2 as SASEGT. This CDR3 contains 14 residues. In DNA form, the CDR3 reads TGTGCCAGCAGTTTCTGGGAAAACGCCAACGAGCAGTACTTC. This encodes CASSFWENANEQYF.

The chain employs TRBV10-3 and TRBJ2-1, with D perhaps TRBD2 (7 bases). Between the trimmed V and J ends, which lost 11 bases and 1 base, there was a span of 18 bases. Germline CDR1 reads ENHRY; CDR2 reads SYGVKD. This CDR3 region has 15 residues. CDR3 DNA: TGTGCCGTGGGGGGGCGCGACAATTCCTACAATGAGCAGTTCTTC. It yields the protein CAVGGRDNSYNEQFF.

This clone was seen once. The V gene is TRBV9, the J gene TRBJ2-3, with a possible D match to TRBD2 (6 bases). The CDR3 totals 15 residues. V was pared by 2 bases and J by 1 base, with 11 bases between. CDR1 is SGDLS, CDR2 YYNGEE, per germline. CDR3 nucleotide sequence: TGTGCCAGCAGCGTTAGCTCTAGCGGCACAGATACGCAGTATTTT. Its protein is CASSVSSSGTDTQYF. Looking up the rest from reference TRBV9 and TRBJ2-3 gives the full variable domain: DSGVTQTPKHLITATGQRVTLRCSPRSGDLSVYWYQQSLDQGLQFLIQYYNGEERAKGNILERFSAQQFPDLHSELNLSSLELGDSALYFCASSVSSSGTDTQYFGPGTRLTVL.

V and J are TRBV19 and TRBJ2-1, with 7 positions matching TRBD2. J gave up 2 bases and V 7 bases, and 8 bases lay outside the gene matches. CDR3 length equals 15 residues. The germline gives CDR1 LNHDA, CDR2 SQIVND (reference sequence). Here the CDR3 reads CASNLPSGPYNEQFF. CDR3 DNA sequence: TGTGCCAGTAACCTTCCTAGCGGTCCCTACAATGAGCAGTTCTTC.

The table lists this clone with a count of one. The chain couples TRBV19 to TRBJ2-3; D is unclear. V lost 6 bases to trimming and J lost 3 bases, with 10 bases between them. The CDR3 length is 13 residues. Germline V CDR1 and CDR2: LNHDA, SQIVND (reference sequence). Written as DNA, the CDR3 is TGTGCCAGTAGGGCCTTTGGGACAGATACGCAGTATTTT. Residues: CASRAFGTDTQYF.